The 22 T cell receptor beta chains below were found in one sample sequenced in a study of blood T cell repertoires in COVID-19. TCRdb's table, derived via immunoSEQ multiplex PCR, lists solely in-frame clones and lacks some. Among 310,000 or so clones listed, 80% to 90% were seen once. Sample: peripheral blood. All receptors derive from a man aged 25-45 years with COVID-19, enrolled during active disease.

The V and J genes are TRBV5-4 and TRBJ1-6; D call uncertain. Germline V CDR1 and CDR2: SGHNT, YYREEE (reference sequence). This CDR3 spans 14 amino acids. V dropped 0 bases and J dropped 5 bases, with 6 bases sitting between them. The CDR3 nucleotides read TGTGCCAGCAGCTTGGAGACAAATAATTCACCCCTCCACTTT. Amino acid sequence: CASSLETNNSPLHF. Together with reference TRBV5-4 and TRBJ1-6, the CDR3 gives the full variable domain: ETGVTQSPTHLIKTRGQQVTLRCSSQSGHNTVSWYQQALGQGPQFIFQYYREEENGRGNFPPRFSGLQFPNYSSELNVNALELDDSALYLCASSLETNNSPLHFGNGTRLTVT.

The J gene is TRBJ1-2, the V gene TRBV7-2; 9 nucleotides align to TRBD1. The germline CDR1 and CDR2 sequences are SGHTA and FQGNSA. The CDR3 has 17 amino acids. V trimming: 5 bases; J trimming: 4 bases; junction bases outside the gene matches: 14. CDR3 coding DNA: TGTGCCAGCAGCCCCTGGACAGGGGACTCCGGAGCCTATGGCTACACCTTC. The encoded protein is CASSPWTGDSGAYGYTF.

This chain links TRBV4-3 with TRBJ2-7; TRBD1 matches at 7 bases. Per the germline V gene, CDR1 is LGHNA and CDR2 is YSLEER. The V gene end was trimmed by 0 bases and the J gene end by 1 base; junction bases not matched to a gene: 9. This CDR3 comprises 17 residues. CDR3 DNA: TGCGCCAGCAGCCAAGAAAATGCCAGGGGGAATTCCTACGAGCAGTACTTC. It is translated as CASSQENARGNSYEQYF.

This clone was picked up one time. The chain employs TRBV7-2 and TRBJ2-7; TRBD2 is a possible D gene (5 bases). Germline loops: CDR1 SGHTA, CDR2 FQGNSA. The germline V and J ends were trimmed by 5 bases and 2 bases, with 10 bases remaining between them. The CDR3 has 13 amino acids. This CDR3 reads CASSKDGTYEQYF. CDR3 nucleotide sequence: TGTGCCAGCAGCAAGGACGGGACCTACGAGCAGTACTTC.

This sequence joins TRBV19 and TRBJ2-2; 7 bases agree with TRBD1. The V segment lost 4 bases and the J segment 11 bases; nucleotides outside the gene matches: 4. Per the germline V gene, CDR1 is LNHDA and CDR2 is SQIVND (reference sequence). This CDR3 comprises 12 residues. DNA for the CDR3: TGTGCCAGTAGTACCGGGACAGAAGAGCTGTTTTTT. It encodes CASSTGTEELFF.

This rearrangement joins TRBV6-5 to TRBJ1-1, with a tentative D call TRBD1 (5 bases). Germline CDR1 MNHEY, CDR2 SVGAGI. The CDR3 covers 13 residues. V lost 6 bases and J 1 base, leaving 9 bases between the germline ends. The CDR3 loop reads CASRGLKNTEAFF. Here the CDR3 DNA reads TGTGCCAGCAGGGGGCTTAAGAACACTGAAGCTTTCTTT.

The rearrangement joins TRBV27 to TRBJ1-6; the match to TRBD1 covers 10 bases. V shed 5 bases, J shed 7 bases, and the junction held 2 bases outside the gene matches. Germline lookup yields CDR1 MNHEY and CDR2 SMNVEV (reference sequence). CDR3 length: 14 residues. The CDR3 nucleotides are TGTGCCAGCAGTAGGACAGGGGGAAATTCACCCCTCCACTTT. This codes for CASSRTGGNSPLHF.

The chain uses TRBV12-3 or TRBV12-4 and TRBJ2-5; a weak D match, TRBD1 (6 bases). V lost 3 bases to trimming and J lost 6 bases, with 11 bases between them. This CDR3 is 13 amino acids long. The CDR3 reads CASSFEGTKTQYF. CDR3 DNA: TGTGCCAGCAGTTTTGAAGGGACAAAGACCCAGTACTTC.

Here the CDR3 DNA reads TGTGCCAGCAGCTTGAGTAGTCTAGCGGGGGACCTGACCCAGTACTTC. Its translation: CASSLSSLAGDLTQYF. V and J are TRBV7-2 and TRBJ2-5; 10 positions agree with TRBD2. This CDR3 spans 16 amino acids. The V segment lost 3 bases and the J segment 7 bases; nucleotides outside the gene matches: 11. The germline CDR1 and CDR2 sequences are SGHTA and FQGNSA.

The chain carries TRBV18 and TRBJ2-7; D is possibly TRBD2 (6 bases). Between the trimmed V and J ends, which lost 2 bases and 4 bases, there was a span of 15 bases. The CDR3 has 15 residues. CDR1 is KGHSH and CDR2 is LQKENI in the germline V gene. The CDR3 nucleotides read TGTGCCAGCTCACCAAACTACGGGACTGAATACGAGCAGTACTTC. Translating it yields CASSPNYGTEYEQYF.

The V call is TRBV7-8, the J call TRBJ2-5, with D possibly matching TRBD2 (6 bases). The CDR3 has 16 residues. With 5 bases removed from V and 5 bases from J, the gap between germline ends came to 21 bases. CDR1 and CDR2 (germline): SGHVS, FQNEAQ. Here the CDR3 reads CASSQSVGTVWETQYF. The CDR3 DNA sequence: TGTGCCAGCAGCCAATCCGTCGGGACTGTTTGGGAGACCCAGTACTTC.

This sequence joins TRBV4-3 and TRBJ2-4; D is perhaps TRBD2 (6 bases). Germline-derived CDR1 and CDR2 are LGHNA and YSLEER. V lost 3 bases, J lost 6 bases, and 21 bases lay in between. CDR3 length: 17 amino acids. This CDR3 is CASSHSYLPGVGNIQYF. The DNA for the CDR3 is TGCGCCAGCAGCCACTCTTATTTACCGGGGGTTGGAAACATTCAGTACTTC.

The chain links TRBV7-9 to TRBJ2-2, with TRBD1 matching 10 bases. Germline V gene lookup returns CDR1 SEHNR and CDR2 FQNEAQ (reference sequence). V was pared by 5 bases and J by 6 bases, with 9 bases of the junction left unmatched. The CDR3 loop spans 16 amino acids. This CDR3 reads CASSRSGTGVSGELFF. The CDR3 bases are TGTGCCAGCAGCCGATCCGGGACAGGGGTGTCCGGGGAGCTGTTTTTT. The full variable domain, rest sourced from reference TRBV7-9 and TRBJ2-2, is DTGVSQNPRHKITKRGQNVTFRCDPISEHNRLYWYRQTLGQGPEFLTYFQNEAQLEKSRLLSDRFSAERPKGSFSTLEIQRTEQGDSAMYLCASSRSGTGVSGELFFGEGSRLTVL.

The gene calls are TRBV5-1 and TRBJ1-2, with 8 bases identical to TRBD1. Germline V gene data show CDR1 as SGHRS and CDR2 as YFSETQ. V was clipped by 3 bases and J by 2 bases; unmatched bases: 18. The CDR3 covers 19 residues. The CDR3 sequence is CASSSGTGSWSHLNYGYTF. DNA for the CDR3: TGCGCCAGCAGCTCAGGGACAGGCTCGTGGTCCCACTTAAACTATGGCTACACCTTC. The variable domain in full, with the rest retrieved from reference TRBV5-1 and TRBJ1-2, is KAGVTQTPRYLIKTRGQQVTLSCSPISGHRSVSWYQQTPGQGLQFLFEYFSETQRNKGNFPGRFSGRQFSNSRSEMNVSTLELGDSALYLCASSSGTGSWSHLNYGYTFGSGTRLTVV.

The V and J genes are TRBV28 and TRBJ2-6, with 9 bases identical to TRBD1. V lost 6 bases and J lost 1; bases outside the gene matches: 16. Per the germline V gene, CDR1 is MDHEN and CDR2 is SYDVKM. The CDR3 spans 20 residues. DNA for the CDR3: TGTGCCAGCAGGTTACACCCGGGACAGGGAAAAATTTCTGGGGCCAACGTCCTGACTTTC. Its translation is CASRLHPGQGKISGANVLTF. The full variable domain, its missing parts supplied by reference TRBV28 and TRBJ2-6, is DVKVTQSSRYLVKRTGEKVFLECVQDMDHENMFWYRQDPGLGLRLIYFSYDVKMKEKGDIPEGYSVSREKKERFSLILESASTNQTSMYLCASRLHPGQGKISGANVLTFGAGSRLTVL.

The chain uses TRBV4-3 and TRBJ2-1; a possible D gene is TRBD2 (7 bases). Germline V gene sequence: CDR1 LGHNA, CDR2 YSLEER. The CDR3 consists of 16 residues. V was pared by 0 bases and J by 6 bases, with 15 bases between. The CDR3 DNA follows: TGCGCCAGCAGCCAAGATCGAGGGGGGGGGCTCAATGAGCAGTTCTTC. It specifies CASSQDRGGGLNEQFF.

The chain carries TRBV28 and TRBJ2-3; 7 positions agree with TRBD2. The V gene's germline CDR1 is MDHEN and CDR2 SYDVKM. J gave up 2 bases and V 4 bases, and 6 bases lay outside the gene matches. There are 15 residues in the CDR3. The CDR3 here is CASSSSSGFTDTQYF. DNA for the CDR3: TGTGCCAGCAGTTCGTCTAGCGGCTTCACAGATACGCAGTATTTT.

V usage is TRBV7-9 and J usage is TRBJ1-3; 7 bases are a match to TRBD1. The CDR3 runs 15 residues. V lost 5 bases to trimming and J lost 1 base; unmatched junction nucleotides: 5. Germline V gene lookup returns CDR1 SEHNR and CDR2 FQNEAQ (reference sequence). The CDR3 DNA follows: TGTGCCAGCAGCAGAGGGGGCGAATCTGGAAACACCATATATTTT. Encoded protein: CASSRGGESGNTIYF. Full variable domain (remainder filled in from reference TRBV7-9 and TRBJ1-3): DTGVSQNPRHKITKRGQNVTFRCDPISEHNRLYWYRQTLGQGPEFLTYFQNEAQLEKSRLLSDRFSAERPKGSFSTLEIQRTEQGDSAMYLCASSRGGESGNTIYFGEGSWLTVV.

By its share, this clone is medium-sized. The CDR3 here is CASSEAAGGQETQYF. The CDR3 nucleotides read TGTGCCAGCAGTGAAGCAGCGGGGGGGCAAGAGACCCAGTACTTC. The chain uses TRBV6-1 and TRBJ2-5; 10 bases align to TRBD2. There are 15 residues in the CDR3. Germline CDR1 reads MNHNS; CDR2 reads SASEGT. Germline trimming cut 0 bases from V and 2 bases from J; bases unmatched to any gene: 0.

This chain links TRBV7-2 with TRBJ2-2; a weak D match, TRBD2 (5 bases). Between the trimmed V and J ends, which lost 2 bases and 5 bases, there was a span of 12 bases. The CDR3 totals 15 residues. In germline, CDR1 is SGHTA, CDR2 FQGNSA. CDR3 sequence reads: CASSLIPPGTGELFF. DNA for the CDR3: TGTGCCAGCAGCTTAATCCCTCCGGGGACCGGGGAGCTGTTTTTT.

CDR3 residues: CASSPPDRVGEQYF. The CDR3 region has the DNA TGCGCCAGCAGCCCCCCCGACAGGGTGGGCGAGCAGTACTTC. The chain recombines TRBV5-1 with TRBJ2-7; 7 bases align to TRBD1. Trimming removed 4 bases from V and 6 bases from J; junction bases left unmatched: 10. Germline V gene sequence: CDR1 SGHRS, CDR2 YFSETQ. CDR3 length equals 14 residues.

V is TRBV27 and J is TRBJ2-1, with TRBD2 as a possible D gene (6 bases). This CDR3 region has 13 residues. Germline-derived CDR1 and CDR2 are MNHEY and SMNVEV (reference sequence). V lost 8 bases and J 9 bases, leaving 17 bases between the germline ends. The CDR3 here is CASAGPYSPEQFF. Written as DNA, the CDR3 is TGTGCCAGCGCGGGACCCTACAGTCCTGAGCAGTTCTTC.